This is a list of T cell receptor beta chains from one sample in a study of cytomegalovirus exposure and HLA in healthy donors. Generated by immunoSEQ multiplex PCR, the TCRdb table keeps only in-frame clones and is missing some. The repertoire includes more than 95,000 clones, around four fifths of them detected once, and 20% sits in the top ten. Sequences were obtained from PBMCs. These receptors were collected from a man between 18 and 29 years old in good health and CMV-seropositive. Both conserved end residues are part of each CDR3. A D gene is named only where the DNA matches it firmly. Where a row states a size, it is once, few, many or the class of an expanded clone; other rows omit it.

clone size: -; V gene: TRBV7-9; D gene: -; J gene: TRBJ2-5; CDR3 DNA: TGTGCCAGCAGCTTACGCCAAGAGACCCAGTACTTC; CDR3 protein: CASSLRQETQYF
clone size: -; V gene: TRBV11-3; D gene: TRBD1; J gene: TRBJ1-6; CDR3 DNA: TGTGCCAGCAGCTTACTGACAGGGAAGGGGTCACCCCTCCACTTT; CDR3 protein: CASSLLTGKGSPLHF
clone size: -; V gene: TRBV12-5; D gene: -; J gene: TRBJ2-5; CDR3 DNA: TGTGCGTCCAGGGCCTCAGGAGAGACCCAGTACTTC; CDR3 protein: CASRASGETQYF
clone size: -; V gene: TRBV5-4; D gene: -; J gene: TRBJ2-2; CDR3 DNA: TGTGCCAGCAGCTTGGGGGTCCAGGGTACCGGGGAGCTGTTTTTT; CDR3 protein: CASSLGVQGTGELFF
clone size: -; V gene: TRBV6-5; D gene: -; J gene: TRBJ2-5; CDR3 DNA: TGTGCCAGCAGGGGGATGGGGGCCACTCAAGAGACCCAGTACTTC; CDR3 protein: CASRGMGATQETQYF
clone size: -; V gene: TRBV4-2; D gene: -; J gene: TRBJ2-1; CDR3 DNA: TGTGCCAGCAGCCTTATTAACACCGACAATGAGCAGTTCTTC; CDR3 protein: CASSLINTDNEQFF
clone size: -; V gene: TRBV5-6; D gene: TRBD1; J gene: TRBJ1-1; CDR3 DNA: TGTGCCAGCAGCTTATCTACAGGGGGGAACACTGAAGCTTTCTTT; CDR3 protein: CASSLSTGGNTEAFF
clone size: -; V gene: TRBV19; D gene: -; J gene: TRBJ1-1; CDR3 DNA: TGTGCCAGTACGCAACAAGGGGATGGGGCTCAAGCTTTCTTT; CDR3 protein: CASTQQGDGAQAFF
clone size: -; V gene: TRBV6-1; D gene: TRBD1; J gene: TRBJ2-5; CDR3 DNA: TGTGCCAGCAGTGAGCGAGGGGGCTACCAAGAGACCCAGTACTTC; CDR3 protein: CASSERGGYQETQYF
clone size: -; V gene: TRBV11-1; D gene: TRBD2; J gene: TRBJ2-1; CDR3 DNA: TGTGCCAGCAGTCCCCAGCGGGGGGCCTCCTACAATGAGCAGTTCTTC; CDR3 protein: CASSPQRGASYNEQFF
clone size: once; V gene: TRBV6-1; D gene: -; J gene: TRBJ2-3; CDR3 DNA: TGTGCCAGCAGTGATGCCTGGGGGCAGGGGAAAGATACGCAGTATTTT; CDR3 protein: CASSDAWGQGKDTQYF
clone size: few; V gene: TRBV6-1; D gene: TRBD2; J gene: TRBJ2-1; CDR3 DNA: TGTGCCAGCAACATTGATAGCGGGGGAAATGAGCAGTTCTTC; CDR3 protein: CASNIDSGGNEQFF
clone size: -; V gene: TRBV6-5; D gene: -; J gene: TRBJ1-2; CDR3 DNA: TGTGCCAGCAGTTACGGACCAGGCGGGGGTGGCTACACCTTC; CDR3 protein: CASSYGPGGGGYTF
clone size: -; V gene: TRBV19; D gene: -; J gene: TRBJ1-2; CDR3 DNA: TGTGCCAGTAGTATTGGAGGGAAGTCTAACTATGGCTACACCTTC; CDR3 protein: CASSIGGKSNYGYTF
clone size: -; V gene: TRBV6-6; D gene: -; J gene: TRBJ1-1; CDR3 DNA: TGTGCCAGCAGCCCGATCGAGGCCGAAGAAGCTTTCTTT; CDR3 protein: CASSPIEAEEAFF